These T cell receptor beta chains were read from a single sample in a study of blood T cell repertoires in COVID-19. Measured with immunoSEQ multiplex PCR; TCRdb has only the in-frame clones, and not every one. The sample lists around 190,000 clones; roughly 87% were seen once. Sequencing input: peripheral blood. Receptors originate from an older woman with COVID-19, enrolled during active disease. Both conserved end residues are part of each CDR3. Fields, in order: D gene, J gene, clone size, V gene, CDR3 DNA, CDR3 protein. D genes are given only for firm matches. Rows may omit the clone size; those that give it use once, few, many or a size class.

>NA|TRBJ1-3|once|TRBV29-1
TGCAGCGTTGCTGACACGGCCCTCTCTGGAAACACCATATATTTT
CSVADTALSGNTIYF
>NA|TRBJ1-5|NA|TRBV30
TGTGCCTGGAGCACAAGTGTCAATCAGCCCCAGCATTTT
CAWSTSVNQPQHF
>TRBD1|TRBJ2-3|NA|TRBV10-3
TGTGCCATCAGTACCCGACAGGGCCTCGCATCAGATACGCAGTATTTT
CAISTRQGLASDTQYF
>TRBD1|TRBJ1-2|once|TRBV28
TGTGCCAGCAGCAGGGGACAGGGGGCGGGTGGCTACACCTTC
CASSRGQGAGGYTF
>TRBD1|TRBJ2-5|NA|TRBV11-3
TGTGCCAGCAGCTACCGGGACAGGGGCGGAGAGACCCAGTACTTC
CASSYRDRGGETQYF
>NA|TRBJ1-1|NA|TRBV19
TGTGCCAGTAGTATGCCCCCCGGTTTCACGAGTGGGGGCAACACTGAAGCTTTCTTT
CASSMPPGFTSGGNTEAFF
>TRBD1|TRBJ2-5|NA|TRBV11-3
TGTGCCAGCAGCTCTCGGACAGGTTCCCAAGAGACCCAGTACTTC
CASSSRTGSQETQYF
>NA|TRBJ2-1|once|TRBV6-5
TGTGCCAGCAGTAACCGGGGTGAGCAGTTCTTC
CASSNRGEQFF
>TRBD2|TRBJ2-7|NA|TRBV11-3
TGTGCCAGCAGCACTAGCGGGAGCTCCTACGAGCAGTACTTC
CASSTSGSSYEQYF
>TRBD2|TRBJ2-1|NA|TRBV10-3
TGTGCCATCAGTGTAGGCGGGAGGGCCTTGGATGAGCGGTTCTTC
CAISVGGRALDERFF
>NA|TRBJ2-3|NA|TRBV4-3
TGCGCCAGCAGCCAAGCAGCGACCTTGAGAGATACGCAGTATTTT
CASSQAATLRDTQYF
>NA|TRBJ2-2|few|TRBV7-2
TGTGCCAGCAGCTTATCAATTGGGCCACCCCAGCCCGGGGAGCTGTTTTTT
CASSLSIGPPQPGELFF
>TRBD1|TRBJ1-2|NA|TRBV15
TGTGCCACCAGCAGAGATCCTACAGGGGGCGGCGGCTACACCTTC
CATSRDPTGGGGYTF
>NA|TRBJ1-3|NA|TRBV14
TGTGCCAGCAGCCAAGTTTTCGGCTCTGGAAACACCATATATTTT
CASSQVFGSGNTIYF
>NA|TRBJ1-1|NA|TRBV9
TGTGCCAGCAGCGTAGAGGGGCTGGGTCAGGGCGAAGCTTTCTTT
CASSVEGLGQGEAFF
>TRBD2|TRBJ2-1|few|TRBV11-2
TGTGCCAGCAGCTTGGGAGGGGTAGGCTCCTACAATGAGCAGTTCTTC
CASSLGGVGSYNEQFF
>TRBD2|TRBJ2-1|once|TRBV7-2
TGTGCCAGCAGCTTAATAGCGGGACTAAGCAATGAGCAGTTCTTC
CASSLIAGLSNEQFF
>TRBD1|TRBJ1-3|NA|TRBV7-6
TGTGCCAGCAGCTTAAGGGGGACAGAAGGAAACACCATATATTTT
CASSLRGTEGNTIYF
>NA|TRBJ2-1|NA|TRBV20-1
TGCAGTGCCCGGAGTCCAAATGAGCAGTTCTTC
CSARSPNEQFF
>TRBD1|TRBJ2-2|NA|TRBV7-8
TGTGCCAGCAGCCGAACCGGACAGGCGGCGAACACCGGGGAGCTGTTTTTT
CASSRTGQAANTGELFF